The 28 T cell receptor beta chains listed next were all sequenced from one sample in a study of cytomegalovirus exposure and HLA in healthy donors. A multiplex PCR was run with 60 Vbeta primers and 13 Jbeta primers. Profiling relied on immunoSEQ multiplex PCR, and the TCRdb table lists in-frame clones only, not all of them. The sample includes over 90,000 clones, roughly three quarters of them seen just once. The sample was PBMCs. The source of these receptors is a woman aged 60-75 years in good health and CMV-seropositive.

The rearrangement links TRBV27 to TRBJ2-7, with 7 nucleotides matching TRBD1. Germline V gene data show CDR1 as MNHEY and CDR2 as SMNVEV (reference sequence). With V trimmed by 5 bases and J by 8 bases, 6 bases remained unmatched. The CDR3 length is 12 residues. For the CDR3, the DNA is TGTGCCAGCAGTCTCCCACAGGGGAAGCAGTACTTC. Translated: CASSLPQGKQYF.

This sequence joins TRBV18 and TRBJ2-7; 8 bases agree with TRBD1. The CDR3 runs 17 residues. Germline V gene lookup returns CDR1 KGHSH and CDR2 LQKENI. After removal of 0 bases from V and 0 bases from J, the junction contained 7 bases not matched to a gene. CDR3 nucleotides: TGTGCCAGCTCACCACCAATCGGGACAGGCAACTCCTACGAGCAGTACTTC. This gives the protein CASSPPIGTGNSYEQYF.

This chain uses TRBV19 with TRBJ1-5; TRBD1 matches at 9 bases. Unmatched junction bases numbered 5, after V lost 1 base and J lost 4 bases. Germline assignment: CDR1 LNHDA and CDR2 SQIVND (reference sequence). CDR3 length: 16 amino acids. The CDR3 region has the DNA TGTGCCAGTAGTATAGCCGGGACAGGGAAGAATCAGCCCCAGCATTTT. Protein sequence: CASSIAGTGKNQPQHF.

This clone appeared a single time. This chain links TRBV6-1 with TRBJ2-7; D remains ambiguous. Germline V gene lookup returns CDR1 MNHNS and CDR2 SASEGT. The CDR3 covers 12 residues. V was trimmed by 7 bases and J by 2 bases, leaving 9 bases between them. CDR3 sequence reads: CASISATYEQYF. In nucleotides, the CDR3 is TGTGCCAGCATAAGCGCGACCTACGAGCAGTACTTC.

As for this clone: Additional DNA sequences in this sample encode the identical CDR3. The J gene is TRBJ2-2, the V gene TRBV30, with TRBD2 as a possible D gene (5 bases). This CDR3 has 12 residues. CDR1 is GTSNPN, CDR2 SVGIG, per germline (reference sequence). V lost 5 bases and J lost 6, with 10 bases in between. The CDR3 bases are TGTGCCTGGGGTGGGAGTCCCGGGGAGCTGTTTTTT. The encoded protein is CAWGGSPGELFF.

The rearrangement joins TRBV7-9 to TRBJ2-7; 7 bases line up with TRBD1. CDR1 and CDR2 from the germline V gene are SEHNR and FQNEAQ (reference sequence). CDR3 length: 15 amino acids. The V and J ends lost 5 bases and 5 bases, in that order; junction bases with no gene match: 12. CDR3 loop: CASSPRLRQGHEQYF. In nucleotides, the CDR3 is TGTGCCAGCAGCCCCCGGCTGCGACAGGGACACGAGCAGTACTTC.

The CDR3: CASSRTGGNQPQHF. In DNA form, the CDR3 reads TGTGCCAGCAGCCGGACAGGGGGAAATCAGCCCCAGCATTTT. The chain combines TRBV2 with TRBJ1-5, with 10 positions matching TRBD1. The J segment lost 4 bases and the V segment lost 6 bases, leaving 3 bases of the junction unmatched. In germline, CDR1 is SNHLY, CDR2 FYNNEI. The CDR3 is 14 amino acids.

The chain is built from TRBV30 and TRBJ1-1; 11 bases fit TRBD1. The CDR3 has 15 amino acids. The junction had 4 bases not matched to a gene; V was cut back by 0 bases and J by 4 bases. The germline CDR1 and CDR2 sequences are GTSNPN and SVGIG (reference sequence). The CDR3 bases are TGTGCCTGGAGTGTACGCGGGACAGGGGGCACTGAAGCTTTCTTT. Translation gives CAWSVRGTGGTEAFF.

This clone showed up just a few times. The chain combines TRBV9 with TRBJ2-1; a weak D match, TRBD2 (6 bases). The V end was cut by 0 bases, the J end by 8 bases, with 15 bases between. Per germline, CDR1 SGDLS and CDR2 YYNGEE. CDR3 size: 15 residues. CDR3 protein: CASSVDPSVEDEQFF. CDR3 DNA: TGTGCCAGCAGCGTAGATCCTAGCGTTGAAGATGAGCAGTTCTTC.

The CDR3 nucleotides read TGTGCCAGCAGCCAAGAGGGTGGGCAGGGGGTAAATGAGCAGTTCTTC. Amino acids: CASSQEGGQGVNEQFF. This rearrangement joins TRBV4-2 to TRBJ2-1, with 7 nucleotides matching TRBD1. This CDR3 is built from 16 residues. The trim removed 0 bases at V and 7 bases at J, leaving 9 bases unmatched. Germline values: CDR1 LGHNA, CDR2 YNFKEQ.

This chain uses TRBV9 with TRBJ2-1; D is ambiguous. Trimming stripped 2 bases from V and 6 bases from J, with 9 bases between. Germline CDR1 reads SGDLS; CDR2 reads YYNGEE. The CDR3 runs to 13 residues. The CDR3 loop reads CASSVQMFNEQFF. The CDR3 coding sequence is TGTGCCAGCAGCGTCCAAATGTTCAATGAGCAGTTCTTC.

V usage is TRBV5-4 and J usage is TRBJ2-3; possible D gene TRBD2, 5 bases. The V end lost 0 bases, the J end lost 2 bases, and 16 bases lay between the germline ends. CDR3 size: 17 residues. CDR1 and CDR2 from the germline V gene are SGHNT and YYREEE (reference sequence). Written as DNA, the CDR3 is TGTGCCAGCAGCTTGGAATCTCTCGCGGGCGACACAGATACGCAGTATTTT. It yields the protein CASSLESLAGDTDTQYF.

In its sample, this clone was seen a few times. The V and J genes are TRBV28 and TRBJ1-5; D is unclear. Germline V gene lookup returns CDR1 MDHEN and CDR2 SYDVKM. Trimming took 3 bases from V and 3 from J, leaving 15 bases between them. The CDR3 totals 16 residues. In DNA form, the CDR3 reads TGTGCCAGCAGTTTGAGCAGGATCAAGATCAATCAGCCCCAGCATTTT. The encoded protein is CASSLSRIKINQPQHF.

The chain joins TRBV7-6 to TRBJ2-5, with 7 bases fitting TRBD2. Germline V gene sequence: CDR1 SGHVS, CDR2 FNYEAQ. Germline trimming cut 5 bases from V and 2 bases from J; bases unmatched to any gene: 8. The CDR3 totals 15 residues. CDR3 protein: CASSPREERQETQYF. The CDR3 nucleotides are TGTGCCAGCAGCCCCCGGGAGGAGAGGCAAGAGACCCAGTACTTC.

The rearrangement links TRBV9 to TRBJ1-2; the D gene is possibly TRBD1 (5 bases). The CDR3 extends over 14 amino acids. CDR1 and CDR2 from the germline V gene are SGDLS and YYNGEE. The germline V and J ends were trimmed by 2 bases and 5 bases, with 13 bases remaining between them. The CDR3 here is CASSVFLGDYGYTF. CDR3 coding DNA: TGTGCCAGCAGCGTGTTTTTAGGGGATTATGGCTACACCTTC.

The chain links TRBV11-2 to TRBJ1-1; the D gene is possibly TRBD1 (5 bases). The V end was cut by 5 bases, the J end by 4 bases, with 11 bases between. The germline V gene encodes CDR1 SGHAT and CDR2 FQNNGV. The CDR3 has 13 amino acids. CDR3 coding DNA: TGTGCCAGCAGCCCCCGACAGACCACTGAAGCTTTCTTT. Its translation is CASSPRQTTEAFF.

The chain has TRBV29-1 and TRBJ1-2; 9 nucleotides line up with TRBD1. This CDR3 comprises 11 residues. After removal of 7 bases from V and 8 bases from J, the junction contained 5 bases not matched to a gene. Germline V gene sequence: CDR1 SQVTM, CDR2 ANQGSEA. The CDR3 protein is CSGRTGEGYTF. CDR3 DNA sequence: TGCAGCGGTAGGACAGGGGAAGGCTACACCTTC.

This clone turned up a few times. This chain links TRBV9 with TRBJ1-1; D is unresolved. The CDR3 runs to 14 residues. Germline values: CDR1 SGDLS, CDR2 YYNGEE. V lost 0 bases and J 1 base, leaving 7 bases between the germline ends. The CDR3 protein is CASSVGSGNTEAFF. DNA of the CDR3: TGTGCCAGCAGCGTAGGATCGGGGAACACTGAAGCTTTCTTT.

The CDR3 spells CASSGAGGTGNTIYF. The DNA of the CDR3 is TGTGCCAGCAGCGGCGCAGGGGGTACTGGAAACACCATATATTTT. This sequence joins TRBV9 and TRBJ1-3; 7 positions agree with TRBD1. The CDR3 is 15 amino acids. Germline V gives CDR1 SGDLS, CDR2 YYNGEE. The V gene end was trimmed by 3 bases and the J gene end by 2 bases; junction bases not matched to a gene: 5.

About this clone: The junction departs from germline at one end; a sequencing error may be responsible. The rearrangement joins TRBV19 to TRBJ1-3; tentative D call: TRBD1 (5 bases). CDR1 is LNHDA and CDR2 is SQIVND in the germline V gene (reference sequence). The CDR3 spans 18 residues. Here the CDR3 DNA reads TGTGTCAGTAGCGATCCCCGCCGACAGTTCGTCTCTGGAAACACCATATATTTT. It encodes CVSSDPRRQFVSGNTIYF.

The V call is TRBV10-2, the J call TRBJ2-2, with a tentative D call TRBD1 (6 bases). The germline gives CDR1 WSHSY, CDR2 SAAADI. The CDR3 totals 14 residues. V was pared by 7 bases and J by 5 bases, with 14 bases between. The CDR3 loop is CASKGRGATGELFF. The CDR3 DNA sequence: TGCGCCAGCAAGGGCAGGGGTGCGACCGGGGAGCTGTTTTTT.

The V gene is TRBV5-1, the J gene TRBJ2-5; 13 positions agree with TRBD2. The CDR3 totals 17 residues. Losses at the gene ends were 4 bases for V and 5 bases for J; bases not matched to a gene: 11. Germline CDR1 is SGHRS and CDR2 is YFSETQ. The CDR3, as DNA: TGCGCCAGCAGCCCTGAGGGACTAGCGGGGTCCGGGGAGACCCAGTACTTC. It yields the protein CASSPEGLAGSGETQYF.

This clone was observed a handful of times. The junction departs from germline at one end; a sequencing error may be responsible. The chain uses TRBV19 and TRBJ1-1; D not resolved. This CDR3 has 12 amino acids. Germline V gene sequence: CDR1 LNHDA, CDR2 SQIVND (reference sequence). CDR3 residues: CASKNRRSEAFF. CDR3 DNA: TGTGCCAGTAAGAATAGGCGGTCTGAGGCTTTCTTT.

Only a few counts were recorded for this clone. V gene TRBV4-1 combines with J gene TRBJ1-4; 7 bases fit TRBD1. J gave up 5 bases and V 1 base, and 7 bases lay outside the gene matches. This CDR3 region has 16 residues. The germline V gene has CDR1 MGHRA and CDR2 YSYEKL. Here the CDR3 reads CASSQGRQGGNEKLFF. CDR3 DNA sequence: TGCGCCAGCAGCCAAGGTCGACAGGGCGGGAATGAAAAACTGTTTTTT.

The J gene is TRBJ1-6, the V gene TRBV7-3; D is unclear. The CDR3 runs to 15 residues. Trimming stripped 1 base from V and 7 bases from J, with 11 bases between. Germline V lookup: CDR1 SGHTA, CDR2 FQGTGA. This CDR3 is CASSLIGLSNSPLHF. In DNA, the CDR3 is TGTGCCAGCAGCTTAATTGGGCTTTCGAATTCACCCCTCCACTTT.

The count of this clone is one. This chain connects TRBV15 to TRBJ2-5; possibly TRBD1 for D (5 bases). V shed 0 bases and J shed 5 bases, with 16 bases lying between them. The germline gives CDR1 LNHNV, CDR2 YYDKDF (reference sequence). The CDR3 consists of 16 residues. The CDR3 loop reads CATSRDGSISGETQYF. CDR3 nucleotide sequence: TGTGCCACCAGCAGAGATGGGTCTATCTCAGGGGAGACCCAGTACTTC.

This clone occurred many times. V is TRBV5-1 and J is TRBJ2-7, with 7 bases lining up with TRBD1. This CDR3 contains 16 residues. In germline, CDR1 is SGHRS, CDR2 YFSETQ. V trimming: 4 bases; J trimming: 2 bases; junction bases outside the gene matches: 12. The CDR3 loop reads CASSADPGQQTYEQYF. The CDR3 coding sequence is TGCGCCAGCAGCGCGGATCCGGGACAGCAAACCTACGAGCAGTACTTC.

The CDR3 coding sequence is TGTGCCAGCAGCTTAGCCAGGGGGCAGTATTTT. It translates to CASSLARGQYF. V and J are TRBV7-9 and TRBJ2-3, with D possibly TRBD1 on 6 matching bases. The CDR3 runs to 11 residues. Trimming removed 0 bases at V and 11 bases at J, with 6 bases between. CDR1 SEHNR and CDR2 FQNEAQ come from the germline V gene (reference sequence). The variable domain in full, completed from reference TRBV7-9 and TRBJ2-3, reads DTGVSQNPRHKITKRGQNVTFRCDPISEHNRLYWYRQTLGQGPEFLTYFQNEAQLEKSRLLSDRFSAERPKGSFSTLEIQRTEQGDSAMYLCASSLARGQYFGPGTRLTVL.